One sample yielded the 4 T cell receptor beta chains listed below, sequenced in a study of T cells in Graves' hyperthyroidism and ophthalmopathy. Authors of the study amplified TCR beta CDR3 regions from RNA transcripts. An initial round of RT-PCR targeting the TCR CDR3 relied on the HTBI primer set. MiXCR, run by TCRdb on the multiplex PCR reads, gives a single entry per CDR3 protein. The table includes around 660,000 distinct CDR3 sequences, 45% detected once. Source material: peripheral blood or thyroid tissue (not recorded which). All receptors come from an adult man with Graves' disease, either hyperthyroidism or ophthalmopathy (not recorded which).

V usage is TRBV25-1 and J usage is TRBJ1-2; weak D call: TRBD1 (6 bases). The CDR3 spans 14 residues. Germline values: CDR1 MGHDK, CDR2 SYGVNS. Trimming pared 5 bases from V and 5 bases from J, leaving 15 bases between. The CDR3: CASSLPGGWYGYTF. CDR3 DNA: TGTGCCAGCAGTCTACCCGGGGGCTGGTATGGCTACACCTTC.

This clonotype was detected only a few times. J is TRBJ2-5 and V is TRBV9; 9 bases agree with TRBD2. V gave up 3 bases and J gave up 3 bases; unmatched junction bases: 3. CDR3 length: 14 residues. CDR1 and CDR2 from the germline V gene are SGDLS and YYNGEE. CDR3 nucleotide sequence: TGTGCCAGCAGCGCTAGCGGGGAAGAAGAGACCCAGTACTTC. This translates into CASSASGEEETQYF.

The chain recombines TRBV11-3 with TRBJ1-1; D is unclear. V lost 5 bases and J 4 bases, leaving 11 bases between the germline ends. Germline lookup yields CDR1 SGHNT and CDR2 YENEEA. This CDR3 is built from 13 residues. In nucleotides, the CDR3 is TGTGCCAGCAGCCAAGATCATGGCACTGAAGCTTTCTTT. Protein: CASSQDHGTEAFF.

The CDR3 spells CAWSLRDRSTYEQYF. CDR3 bases: TGTGCCTGGAGTCTCAGAGACAGGTCGACCTACGAGCAGTACTTC. The V gene is TRBV30, the J gene TRBJ2-7; tentatively, D is TRBD1 (6 bases). V lost 2 bases to trimming and J lost 2 bases, with 16 bases between them. The germline V gene has CDR1 GTSNPN and CDR2 SVGIG (reference sequence). The CDR3 is made up of 15 amino acids.